This TCR beta chain was recorded in a study of PD-L1 blockade in urothelial cancer. Study-level information: Men with urothelial cancer arising in the bladder made up about 90% of the roughly 29 patients. The researchers analyzed blood 3 weeks (second dose) and 6 weeks after treatment start. Specimens of blood held a median count of 141,255 T cells. Study results and limitations: By 3 weeks, tumor-associated blood clones had expanded more in durable-benefit patients.

The assay was immunoSEQ multiplex PCR, and TCRdb's table has in-frame clones only and misses some. The data show around 26,000 clones, with around 88% seen just once and about 33% held by the top ten. V lost 1 base to trimming and J lost 4 bases, with 13 bases between them. The CDR3 totals 15 residues. Germline loops: CDR1 SNHLY, CDR2 FYNNEI. As for this clone: Antigen specificity is unknown.

The specimen comprised PBMCs, sampled around atezolizumab (anti-PD-L1) treatment. This TCR was sampled from a man between 60 and 75 years old with urothelial cancer. This chain uses TRBV2 with TRBJ2-5; D is undetermined. CDR3 sequence: CASSEGSSMRETQYF. The CDR3 DNA is TGTGCCAGCAGTGAAGGGAGTAGCATGCGAGAGACCCAGTACTTC. The full variable domain, its missing parts supplied by reference TRBV2 and TRBJ2-5, is EPEVTQTPSHQVTQMGQEVILRCVPISNHLYFYWYRQILGQKVEFLVSFYNNEISEKSEIFDDQFSVERPDGSNFTLKIRSTKLEDSAMYFCASSEGSSMRETQYFGPGTRLLVL.